This TCR beta chain was observed in a study of OX40 agonist ivuxolimab in advanced cancers. CDR3 length: 15 residues. Between the trimmed V and J ends, which lost 5 bases and 7 bases, there was a span of 18 bases. Germline V gene lookup returns CDR1 SGHTA and CDR2 FQGNSA. On this clone itself: Its antigen remains unidentified.

TCRdb's copy holds only in-frame clones and misses some; the assay was immunoSEQ multiplex PCR. The table lists about 69,000 clones, 80% to 90% of them singletons. Study-wide results and caveats: More expanded clones were seen, on average, in CD8+ T cells than in CD4+.

Patients were ruled out by autoimmune disease history or systemic immunosuppression. The chain uses TRBV7-2 and TRBJ2-1; D gene ambiguous. The sequence came from an adult with an advanced solid tumor such as melanoma, head and neck, liver or kidney cancer. The sample here was CD4+ or CD8+ T cells sorted from blood, taken in a trial of the OX40 agonist ivuxolimab. CDR3 residues: CASSPSGALGNEQFF. The CDR3 DNA reads as TGTGCCAGCAGCCCTTCGGGTGCCCTTGGGAATGAGCAGTTCTTC.